The sequence of this TCR beta chain was determined in a study of regulatory dendritic cells for organ transplantation. Clones were read by immunoSEQ multiplex PCR, and TCRdb kept only the in-frame ones, dropping some. Of about 20,000 clones in the sample, 70% to 80% were seen once. In the case of this clone: Its antigen is unknown.

Whole-study results and caveats: Mature dendritic cells appeared to drive more memory CD8+ clonal expansion than regulatory ones.

Sorted subsets were CFSE-labeled and cultured around five days with allogeneic dendritic cells. CD4+ or CD8+ T cells were sorted as naive CD45RA+ or memory CD45RO+. Per the germline V gene, CDR1 is SNHLY and CDR2 is FYNNEI. The CDR3 length is 18 residues. The ends lost 4 bases at V and 4 bases at J; junction bases unmatched: 15. This chain connects TRBV2 to TRBJ2-3; TRBD1 agrees at 9 bases. The source of this sequence is a human donor in good health. The specimen sequenced was memory CD4+ T cells from blood cultured with regulatory dendritic cells. Subset described: CD45RO+ memory T cells. The CDR3, as DNA: TGTGCCAGCAGTGCAGGGACAGGGTTGGGTGTTAACGCAGATACGCAGTATTTT. Encoded protein: CASSAGTGLGVNADTQYF.